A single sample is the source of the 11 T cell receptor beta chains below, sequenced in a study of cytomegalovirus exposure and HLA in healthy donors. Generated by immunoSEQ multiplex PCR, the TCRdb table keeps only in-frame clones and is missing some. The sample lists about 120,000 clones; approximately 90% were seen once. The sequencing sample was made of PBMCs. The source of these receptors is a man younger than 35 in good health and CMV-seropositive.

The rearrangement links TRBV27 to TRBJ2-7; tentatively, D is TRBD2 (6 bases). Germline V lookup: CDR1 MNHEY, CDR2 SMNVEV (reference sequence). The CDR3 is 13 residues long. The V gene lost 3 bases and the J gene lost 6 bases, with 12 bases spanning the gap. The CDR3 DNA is TGTGCCAGCAGTTTGGAGGGTCTGGGCGAGCAGTACTTC. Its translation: CASSLEGLGEQYF.

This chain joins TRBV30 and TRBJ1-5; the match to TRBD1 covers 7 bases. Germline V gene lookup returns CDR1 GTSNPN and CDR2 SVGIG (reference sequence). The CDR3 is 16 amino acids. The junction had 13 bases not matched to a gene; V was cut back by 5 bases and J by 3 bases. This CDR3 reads CAWGSYRGPLNQPQHF. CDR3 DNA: TGTGCCTGGGGAAGTTACAGGGGTCCCCTCAATCAGCCCCAGCATTTT.

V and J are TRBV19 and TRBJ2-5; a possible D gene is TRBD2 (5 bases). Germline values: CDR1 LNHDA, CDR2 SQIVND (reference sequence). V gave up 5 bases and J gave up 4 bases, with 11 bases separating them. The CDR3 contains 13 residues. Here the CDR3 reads CASSQTNSETQYF. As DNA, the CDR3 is TGTGCCAGTAGTCAGACTAACTCAGAGACCCAGTACTTC.

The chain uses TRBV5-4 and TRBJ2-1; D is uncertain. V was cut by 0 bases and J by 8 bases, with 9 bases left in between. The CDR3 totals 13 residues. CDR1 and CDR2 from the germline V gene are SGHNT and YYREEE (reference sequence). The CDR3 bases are TGTGCCAGCAGCTTGGTTGGCGCGGATGAGCAGTTCTTC. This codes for CASSLVGADEQFF.

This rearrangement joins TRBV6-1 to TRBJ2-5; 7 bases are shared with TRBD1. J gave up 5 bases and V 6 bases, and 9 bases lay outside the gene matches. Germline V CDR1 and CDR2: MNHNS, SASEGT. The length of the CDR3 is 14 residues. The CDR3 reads CASSADRDRETQYF. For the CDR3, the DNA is TGTGCCAGCAGCGCCGACAGGGATAGGGAGACCCAGTACTTC.

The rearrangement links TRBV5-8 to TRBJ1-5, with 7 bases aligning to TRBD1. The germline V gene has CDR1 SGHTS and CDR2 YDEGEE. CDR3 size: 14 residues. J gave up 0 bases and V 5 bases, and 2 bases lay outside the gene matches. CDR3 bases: TGTGCCAGCAGTCGGACAGGTAGCAATCAGCCCCAGCATTTT. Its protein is CASSRTGSNQPQHF. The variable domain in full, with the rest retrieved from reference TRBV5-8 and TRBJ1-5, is EAGVTQSPTHLIKTRGQQATLRCSPISGHTSVYWYQQALGLGLQFLLWYDEGEERNRGNFPPRFSGRQFPNYSSELNVNALELEDSALYLCASSRTGSNQPQHFGDGTRLSIL.

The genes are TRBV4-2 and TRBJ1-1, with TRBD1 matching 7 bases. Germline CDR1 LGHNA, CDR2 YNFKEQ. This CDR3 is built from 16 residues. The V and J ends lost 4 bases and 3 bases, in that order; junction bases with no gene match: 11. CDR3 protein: CASSLALGGADTEAFF. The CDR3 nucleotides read TGTGCCAGCAGCCTCGCCTTAGGGGGCGCGGACACTGAAGCTTTCTTT.

This CDR3 is CASSQGSGGTEAFF. CDR3 sequence (DNA): TGCGCCAGCAGTCAGGGGAGCGGGGGAACTGAAGCTTTCTTT. The rearrangement uses TRBV5-1 and TRBJ1-1, with D perhaps TRBD1 (6 bases). The CDR3 contains 14 residues. V lost 5 bases and J 5 bases, leaving 16 bases between the germline ends. In germline, CDR1 is SGHRS, CDR2 YFSETQ.

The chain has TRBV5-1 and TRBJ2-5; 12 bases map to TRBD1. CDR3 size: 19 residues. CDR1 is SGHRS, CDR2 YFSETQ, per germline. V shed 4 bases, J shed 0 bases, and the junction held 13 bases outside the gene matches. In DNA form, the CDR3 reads TGCGCCAGCAGCCCCCCCGGGACAGGGGGCCTTCGGTACCAAGAGACCCAGTACTTC. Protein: CASSPPGTGGLRYQETQYF.

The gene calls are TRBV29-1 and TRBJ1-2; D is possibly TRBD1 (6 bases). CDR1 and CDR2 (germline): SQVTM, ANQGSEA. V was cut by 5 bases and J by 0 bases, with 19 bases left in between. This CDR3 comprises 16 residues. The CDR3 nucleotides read TGCAGCGTTAGCTTGGCGGCCTCAGGGGCTAACTATGGCTACACCTTC. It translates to CSVSLAASGANYGYTF.

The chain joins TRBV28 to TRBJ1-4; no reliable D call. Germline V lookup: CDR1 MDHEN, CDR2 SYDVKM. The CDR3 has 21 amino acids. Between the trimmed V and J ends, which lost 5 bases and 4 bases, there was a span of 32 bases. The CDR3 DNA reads TGTGCCAGCAGTCCCACCTGGTATGGAGGGTCCCCCATCTCCTATAATGAAAAACTGTTTTTT. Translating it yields CASSPTWYGGSPISYNEKLFF.